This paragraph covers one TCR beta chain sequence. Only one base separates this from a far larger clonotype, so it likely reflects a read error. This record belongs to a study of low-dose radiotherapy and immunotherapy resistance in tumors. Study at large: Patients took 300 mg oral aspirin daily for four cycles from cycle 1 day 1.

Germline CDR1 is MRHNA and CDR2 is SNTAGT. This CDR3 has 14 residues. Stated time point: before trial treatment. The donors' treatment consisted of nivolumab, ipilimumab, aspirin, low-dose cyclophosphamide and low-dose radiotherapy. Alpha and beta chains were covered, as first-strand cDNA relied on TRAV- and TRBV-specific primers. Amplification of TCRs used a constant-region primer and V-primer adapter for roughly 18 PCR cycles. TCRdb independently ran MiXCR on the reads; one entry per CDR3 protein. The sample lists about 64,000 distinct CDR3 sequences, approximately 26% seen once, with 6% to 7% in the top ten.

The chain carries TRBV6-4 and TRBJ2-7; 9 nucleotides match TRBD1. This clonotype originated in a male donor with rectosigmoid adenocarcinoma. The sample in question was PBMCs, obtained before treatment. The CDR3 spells CASSKGTGLEEQCF. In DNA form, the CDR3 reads TGTGCCAGCAGCAAAGGGACAGGGCTTGAAGAGCAGTGCTTC.